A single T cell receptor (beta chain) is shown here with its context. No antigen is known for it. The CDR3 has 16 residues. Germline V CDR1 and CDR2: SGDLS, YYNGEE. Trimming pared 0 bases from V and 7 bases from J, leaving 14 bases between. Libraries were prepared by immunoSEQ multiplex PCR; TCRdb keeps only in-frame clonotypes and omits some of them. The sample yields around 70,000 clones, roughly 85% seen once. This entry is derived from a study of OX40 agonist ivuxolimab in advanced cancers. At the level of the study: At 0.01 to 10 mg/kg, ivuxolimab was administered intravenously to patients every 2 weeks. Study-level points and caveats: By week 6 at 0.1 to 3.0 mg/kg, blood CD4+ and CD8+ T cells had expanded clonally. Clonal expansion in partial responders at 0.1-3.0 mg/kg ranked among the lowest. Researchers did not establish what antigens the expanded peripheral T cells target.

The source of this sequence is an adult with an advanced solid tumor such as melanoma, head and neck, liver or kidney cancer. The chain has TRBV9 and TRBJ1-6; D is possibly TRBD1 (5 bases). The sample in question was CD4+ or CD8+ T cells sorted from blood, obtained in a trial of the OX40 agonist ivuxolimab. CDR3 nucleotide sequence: TGTGCCAGCAGCGTAGATCGACCAGGGAGCAATTCACCCCTCCACTTT. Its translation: CASSVDRPGSNSPLHF.